What follows describes a single TCR beta chain. The sample originates from a study of shared clonotypes between healthy human individuals. The method was immunoSEQ multiplex PCR; TCRdb's version includes in-frame clones alone and lacks a portion of them. The table includes approximately 95,000 clones, less than 80% detected once. Looked up from germline, CDR1 is MNHEY and CDR2 is SMNVEV (reference sequence). Trimming shortened V by 3 bases and J by 13 bases, and 13 bases separated the two germline ends. The CDR3 has 12 amino acids. This clonotype was obtained from a man aged 25 to 40 in good health. The chain is built from TRBV27 and TRBJ2-1; D perhaps matches TRBD1 (5 bases). The specimen was memory CD8+ T cells sorted from blood. The subset here: CD45RO+ cells pooled with CCR7-negative TemRA cells. CDR3 sequence reads: CASSFPQGRQFF. The CDR3 nucleotides are TGTGCCAGCAGTTTCCCGCAGGGCCGCCAGTTCTTC.